Following are 9 T cell receptor beta chains from one sample sequenced in a study of control samples from healthy donors and cancer patients. Method: immunoSEQ multiplex PCR; TCRdb's copy keeps in-frame clones and lacks some. The sample shows more than 65,000 clones, approximately 90% of them seen only once. The sample taken for sequencing was PBMCs. The receptors stem from a woman in her fifties or sixties with head and neck cancer.

This chain uses TRBV19 with TRBJ2-1; D might be TRBD2 (5 bases). CDR1 and CDR2 from the germline V gene are LNHDA and SQIVND (reference sequence). The V end lost 8 bases, the J end lost 4 bases, and 21 bases lay between the germline ends. The CDR3 runs 16 residues. In DNA form, the CDR3 reads TGTGCCAGTGAAGAAACCGGGAATTCGGATTACAATGAGCAGTTCTTC. It yields the protein CASEETGNSDYNEQFF.

J is TRBJ1-1 and V is TRBV5-6; maybe TRBD1 (5 bases). CDR3 length: 17 amino acids. Per germline, CDR1 SGHDT and CDR2 YYEEEE. The V gene lost 3 bases and the J gene lost 1 base, with 19 bases spanning the gap. The CDR3 bases are TGTGCCAGCAGCTGGGGACTTCGGGGGTCGGCGAACACTGAAGCTTTCTTT. Translating gives CASSWGLRGSANTEAFF.

The V gene is TRBV5-1, the J gene TRBJ2-6; no reliable D call. Germline values: CDR1 SGHRS, CDR2 YFSETQ. This CDR3 has 16 amino acids. The V end was cut by 1 base, the J end by 1 base, with 9 bases between. The CDR3 bases are TGCGCCAGCAGCTTGAAGCCTGAATCTGGGGCCAACGTCCTGACTTTC. Its protein product is CASSLKPESGANVLTF. The variable domain in full, completed from reference TRBV5-1 and TRBJ2-6, reads KAGVTQTPRYLIKTRGQQVTLSCSPISGHRSVSWYQQTPGQGLQFLFEYFSETQRNKGNFPGRFSGRQFSNSRSEMNVSTLELGDSALYLCASSLKPESGANVLTFGAGSRLTVL.

The V gene is TRBV4-1, the J gene TRBJ2-5; 8 bases are a match to TRBD2. This CDR3 has 14 amino acids. Germline CDR1 reads MGHRA; CDR2 reads YSYEKL. After removal of 1 base from V and 5 bases from J, the junction contained 3 bases not matched to a gene. DNA for the CDR3: TGCGCCAGCAGCCAAGCCCTAGCGGGTGAGACCCAGTACTTC. This gives the protein CASSQALAGETQYF.

The chain combines TRBV28 with TRBJ2-1; D might be TRBD2 (5 bases). The germline V gene encodes CDR1 MDHEN and CDR2 SYDVKM. The CDR3 totals 17 residues. V lost 6 bases, J lost 9 bases, and 27 bases lay in between. This chain's CDR3 is CASRPRRGSRSAVEQFF. CDR3 nucleotide sequence: TGTGCCAGCAGGCCCAGAAGAGGGTCCCGGTCGGCGGTTGAGCAGTTCTTC.

This chain links TRBV27 with TRBJ2-7; TRBD1 aligns across 7 bases. Germline CDR1 and CDR2: MNHEY and SMNVEV (reference sequence). V was clipped by 2 bases and J by 2 bases; unmatched bases: 6. The CDR3 has 15 residues. CDR3 protein: CASSLRGGPPYEQYF. CDR3 sequence (DNA): TGTGCCAGCAGTTTAAGAGGGGGCCCCCCCTACGAGCAGTACTTC.

This chain uses TRBV6-1 with TRBJ1-6, with 10 nucleotides matching TRBD1. V dropped 2 bases and J dropped 10; count of bases not matched to a gene: 8. This CDR3 has 16 residues. The germline V gene encodes CDR1 MNHNS and CDR2 SASEGT. This CDR3 is CASSEISGQGVSPLHF. The CDR3 DNA reads TGTGCCAGCAGTGAAATTTCTGGACAGGGGGTCTCACCCCTCCACTTT.

V is TRBV2 and J is TRBJ2-2; D is unclear. CDR1 and CDR2 from the germline V gene are SNHLY and FYNNEI. The length of the CDR3 is 13 residues. V shed 6 bases and J shed 1 base, with 6 bases lying between them. The CDR3 protein is CASSRQNTGELFF. The CDR3, as DNA: TGTGCCAGCAGCCGACAGAACACCGGGGAGCTGTTTTTT.

V usage is TRBV3-1 (or the pseudogene TRBV3-2) and J usage is TRBJ2-5; D gene ambiguous. V was trimmed by 5 bases and J by 5 bases, leaving 12 bases between them. Germline V CDR1 and CDR2: LGHDT, YNNKEL (reference sequence). There are 13 residues in the CDR3. The CDR3 DNA is TGTGCCAGCAGCGAATTCATCCTGGAGACCCAGTACTTC. This codes for CASSEFILETQYF.